One and the same sample provided the 9 T cell receptor beta chains below, sequenced in a study of PD-1 blockade in classical Hodgkin lymphoma. Profiling relied on immunoSEQ multiplex PCR, and the TCRdb table lists in-frame clones only, not all of them. The sample contains roughly 56,000 clones, approximately 90% of which appear only once. Described time point: cycle 4 day 1 (C4D1), after more than five weeks of nivolumab. Every patient had relapsed following autologous stem cell transplantation, and cohorts differed in brentuximab vedotin exposure. The sample consisted of peripheral blood mononuclear cells (PBMCs), taken before the fourth cycle of nivolumab. The receptors here all came from a human donor with classical Hodgkin lymphoma.

The chain employs TRBV19 and TRBJ2-2; 11 bases are a match to TRBD2. Germline loops: CDR1 LNHDA, CDR2 SQIVND (reference sequence). Trimming removed 7 bases from V and 1 base from J; junction bases left unmatched: 8. The CDR3 has 17 amino acids. CDR3 bases: TGTGCCAGTACCTTAAGCGGACTAGCGGGGAACACCGGGGAGCTGTTTTTT. It translates to CASTLSGLAGNTGELFF.

The rearrangement joins TRBV5-1 to TRBJ2-5; weak D call: TRBD1 (5 bases). Germline V gives CDR1 SGHRS, CDR2 YFSETQ. With 4 bases removed from V and 1 base from J, the gap between germline ends came to 11 bases. The CDR3 contains 14 residues. CDR3 bases: TGCGCCAGCAGCATAGGGGCACCCCAAGAGACCCAGTACTTC. Translating it yields CASSIGAPQETQYF. Full variable domain (remainder filled in from reference TRBV5-1 and TRBJ2-5): KAGVTQTPRYLIKTRGQQVTLSCSPISGHRSVSWYQQTPGQGLQFLFEYFSETQRNKGNFPGRFSGRQFSNSRSEMNVSTLELGDSALYLCASSIGAPQETQYFGPGTRLLVL.

The CDR3 spells CASSLGGETGAFF. In DNA, the CDR3 is TGCGCCAGCAGCTTGGGAGGGGAAACAGGAGCTTTCTTT. J is TRBJ1-1 and V is TRBV5-1; a possible D gene is TRBD1 (5 bases). Germline loops: CDR1 SGHRS, CDR2 YFSETQ. V was shortened by 0 bases and J by 10 bases, with 13 bases between the two germline ends. The CDR3 is 13 amino acids.

CDR3 protein: CASSLDVGLEGYTF. The CDR3 DNA is TGCGCCAGCAGCTTGGATGTCGGCCTTGAGGGCTACACCTTC. The chain joins TRBV5-1 to TRBJ1-2; D uncertain. Germline V gene lookup returns CDR1 SGHRS and CDR2 YFSETQ. The ends were cut back, 0 bases at V and 8 bases at J, with 14 bases in the middle. CDR3 length: 14 residues.

This clone was detected a few times. The chain joins TRBV7-8 to TRBJ1-1; D gene unclear. Germline CDR1 and CDR2: SGHVS and FQNEAQ. Trimming stripped 1 base from V and 1 base from J, with 4 bases between. The length of the CDR3 is 13 residues. The CDR3 region is CASSLGWNTEAFF. CDR3 in DNA: TGTGCCAGCAGCTTAGGGTGGAACACTGAAGCTTTCTTT.

The CDR3 DNA reads as TGTGCCAGCAGCCAGCGGACTGTGGGGGATCCCGAGCAGTACTTC. Translated: CASSQRTVGDPEQYF. V gene TRBV6-5 combines with J gene TRBJ2-7, with D possibly called TRBD1 or TRBD2 (5 bases each). The V end was cut by 6 bases, the J end by 6 bases, with 21 bases between. The CDR3 loop spans 15 amino acids. Germline V gives CDR1 MNHEY, CDR2 SVGAGI.

The chain combines TRBV5-1 with TRBJ2-3; 7 bases map to TRBD2. The CDR3 has 15 amino acids. The germline CDR1 and CDR2 sequences are SGHRS and YFSETQ. V trimming: 0 bases; J trimming: 1 base; junction bases outside the gene matches: 2. CDR3 loop: CASSLDGLGTDTQYF. The DNA of the CDR3 is TGCGCCAGCAGCTTGGATGGACTAGGCACAGATACGCAGTATTTT.

The chain links TRBV11-2 to TRBJ2-1, with D tentatively TRBD2 (6 bases). Germline V gives CDR1 SGHAT, CDR2 FQNNGV. This CDR3 has 13 residues. The V gene lost 8 bases and the J gene lost 4 bases, with 12 bases spanning the gap. The CDR3 is CASGWRGYNEQFF. CDR3 in DNA: TGTGCCAGCGGCTGGAGGGGATACAATGAGCAGTTCTTC. The full variable domain, rest sourced from reference TRBV11-2 and TRBJ2-1, is EAGVAQSPRYKIIEKRQSVAFWCNPISGHATLYWYQQILGQGPKLLIQFQNNGVVDDSQLPKDRFSAERLKGVDSTLKIQPAKLEDSAVYLCASGWRGYNEQFFGPGTRLTVL.

The CDR3, as DNA: TGCGCCAGCAGAGTACAGTACGAGCAGTACTTC. This codes for CASRVQYEQYF. This chain links TRBV10-1 with TRBJ2-7; D not resolved. This CDR3 contains 11 residues. Germline V lookup: CDR1 WNHNN, CDR2 SYGVQD (reference sequence). V lost 6 bases to trimming and J lost 4 bases, with 7 bases between them.